This TCR beta chain was sequenced for a study of T cell responses to AZD1222 COVID-19 vaccine. Libraries were prepared by immunoSEQ multiplex PCR; TCRdb keeps only in-frame clonotypes and omits some of them. This table holds about 150,000 clones, over 80% found once. General observations from the study: Most donors were white British, females outnumbered males, and clonal diversity was possibly underestimated. Sampling that yielded the repertoires occurred only after the peak T cell response.

Turning to this clone: Its antigen is still unknown.

The source is an adult who received the AZD1222 COVID-19 vaccine. Sequenced here: peripheral blood, sampled 28 days after the second AZD1222 dose.

The CDR3 loop reads CASSPRVAGNTEAFF. As DNA, the CDR3 is TGTGCCAGCAGCCCCCGGGTGGCGGGAAACACTGAAGCTTTCTTT. This chain links TRBV9 with TRBJ1-1; D is undetermined. Germline-derived CDR1 and CDR2 are SGDLS and YYNGEE. CDR3 length: 15 residues. The V end lost 4 bases, the J end lost 2 bases, and 15 bases lay between the germline ends.